This T cell receptor (beta chain) was profiled in a study of response to subunit inactivated influenza vaccine. J gave up 1 base and V 2 bases, and 2 bases lay outside the gene matches. In germline, CDR1 is MNHGY, CDR2 SAAAGT. The CDR3 length is 16 residues. TCRdb analysed the RT-PCR reads with MiXCR anew, one entry per CDR3 protein. The sample lists about 580,000 distinct CDR3 sequences, 12% to 15% occurring once. The clonotype originates from a man in his forties or fifties who received an inactivated influenza vaccine. The sample was PBMCs from blood, taken approximately 13 days after vaccination. The chain links TRBV6-8 to TRBJ2-2; 9 bases agree with TRBD2. The chain's CDR3 is CASSYGAGGNTGELFF. Written as DNA, the CDR3 is TGTGCCAGCAGTTACGGAGCGGGAGGGAACACCGGGGAGCTGTTTTTT.